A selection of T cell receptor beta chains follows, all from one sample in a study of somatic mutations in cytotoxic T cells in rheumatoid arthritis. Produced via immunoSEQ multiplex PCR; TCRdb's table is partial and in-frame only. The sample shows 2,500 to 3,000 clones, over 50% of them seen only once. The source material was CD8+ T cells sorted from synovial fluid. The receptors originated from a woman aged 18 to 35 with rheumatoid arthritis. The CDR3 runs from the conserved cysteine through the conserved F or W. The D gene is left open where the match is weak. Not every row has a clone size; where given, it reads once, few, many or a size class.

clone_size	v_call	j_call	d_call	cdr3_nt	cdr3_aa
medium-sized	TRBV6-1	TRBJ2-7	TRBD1	TGTGCCAGCATAGGGACAGGGAAGAACGAGCAGTACTTC	CASIGTGKNEQYF
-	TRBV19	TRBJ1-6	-	TGTGCCAGTAATAGTATGTTGGATTCACCCCTCCACTTT	CASNSMLDSPLHF
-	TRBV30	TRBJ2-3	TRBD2	TGTGCCTGGGGGATTAGCGGGATTGGCACAGATACGCAGTATTTT	CAWGISGIGTDTQYF
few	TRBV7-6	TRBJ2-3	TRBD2	TGTGCCAGCAGCTTACGGGTGCCGGGAGGGATCACAGATACGCAGTATTTT	CASSLRVPGGITDTQYF
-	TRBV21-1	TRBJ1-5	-	TGTGCCAGCAGCAGATGGACAAGCCTATCCAATCAGCCCCAGCATTTT	CASSRWTSLSNQPQHF
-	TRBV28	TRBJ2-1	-	TGTGCCAGCAGTTTACCCGGGCTAGCGCTTTACAATGAGCAGTTCTTC	CASSLPGLALYNEQFF
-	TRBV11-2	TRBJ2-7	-	TGTGCCAGCAGCTTACTGGGCATATACGAGCAGTACTTC	CASSLLGIYEQYF
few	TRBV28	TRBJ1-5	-	TGTGCCAGCAGACCGCAGGGAGGGAATCAGCCCCAGCATTTT	CASRPQGGNQPQHF
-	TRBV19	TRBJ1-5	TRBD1	TGTGCCAGTAGTGCCAGGGGGGCTGGTCGCATGGGCAGCCAGCCCCAGCATTTT	CASSARGAGRMGSQPQHF
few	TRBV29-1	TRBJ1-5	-	TGCAGCGGCCAACAGGGTTTGGGTCAGCCCCAGCATTTT	CSGQQGLGQPQHF
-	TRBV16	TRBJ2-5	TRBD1	TGTGCCAGCAGCCTCAGGGGGCGAGAGACCCAGTACTTC	CASSLRGRETQYF
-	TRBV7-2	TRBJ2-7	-	TGTGCCAGCAGCCTAGGGCTCCTCGAGCAGTACTTC	CASSLGLLEQYF
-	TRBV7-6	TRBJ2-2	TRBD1	TGTGCCAGCAGCTTAGGCCCAGGGGGATGGACCGGGGAGCTGTTTTTT	CASSLGPGGWTGELFF
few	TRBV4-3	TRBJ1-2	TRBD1	TGCGCCAGCAGCCATGACCGGGACAGGGGGCAGGAAGGCTACACCTTC	CASSHDRDRGQEGYTF
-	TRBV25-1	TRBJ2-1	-	TGTGCCAGCAGGGGGGCGTTACATAATGAGCAGTTCTTC	CASRGALHNEQFF
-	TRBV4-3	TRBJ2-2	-	TGCGCCAGCAGCCCTTTTCTTTTCGCGAACACCGGGGAGCTGTTTTTT	CASSPFLFANTGELFF
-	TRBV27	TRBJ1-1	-	TGTGCCAGCAACGCGGGGGACGGACGAGGAGCTTTCTTT	CASNAGDGRGAFF
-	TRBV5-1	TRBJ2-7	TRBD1	TGCGCCAGCAGCTGGAGAGCAGGGGGCTACGAGCAGTACTTC	CASSWRAGGYEQYF
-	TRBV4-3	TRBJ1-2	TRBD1	TGCGCCAGCAGCCAAACCACAGGGGGCAGTGGCTACACCTTC	CASSQTTGGSGYTF
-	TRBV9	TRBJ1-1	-	TGTGCCAGCAGCGCAACAGGTGAAGCTTTCTTT	CASSATGEAFF
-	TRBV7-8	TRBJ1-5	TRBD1	TGTGCCAGCAGCTTGGGGGGGGGACAGGGAATCAATCAGCCCCAGCATTTT	CASSLGGGQGINQPQHF
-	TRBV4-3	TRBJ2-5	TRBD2	TGCGCCAGCAGCCAAGATGCTAGCGGGGGAGATGAGCAGTACTTC	CASSQDASGGDEQYF
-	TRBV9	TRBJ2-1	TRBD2	TGTGCCAGCAGCGTAGGACTAGCGGGAGATGAGCAGTTCTTC	CASSVGLAGDEQFF
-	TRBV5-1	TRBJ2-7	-	TGCGCCAGCAGCTTGGAGGGACACTCCTACGAGCAGTACTTC	CASSLEGHSYEQYF
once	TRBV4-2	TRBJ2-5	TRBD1	TGTGCCAGCAGCCGCCAGACAGGGGGCCAGACCCAGTACTTC	CASSRQTGGQTQYF
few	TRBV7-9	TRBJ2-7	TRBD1	TGTGCCAGCAGCCATATAGGACAGGCCTCCTACGAGCAGTACTTC	CASSHIGQASYEQYF
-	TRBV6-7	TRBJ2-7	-	TGTGCCAGCAGTAGGGGTACAGACCACGAGCAGTACTTC	CASSRGTDHEQYF
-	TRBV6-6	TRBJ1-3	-	TGTGCCAGCTACCCGTTACGGGGAAACACCATATATTTT	CASYPLRGNTIYF
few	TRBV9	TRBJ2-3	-	TGTGCCAGCAGCGATCCCCAAGGAGCGTCAGACACAGATACGCAGTATTTT	CASSDPQGASDTDTQYF
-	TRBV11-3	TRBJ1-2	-	TGTGCCAGCAGCTTAAACGACAGCCCTCGGCTATCTATGAACTATGGCTACACCTTC	CASSLNDSPRLSMNYGYTF
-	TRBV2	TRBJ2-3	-	TGTGCCAGCAGTGAAGGGCAGACTAGCACAGATACGCAGTATTTT	CASSEGQTSTDTQYF
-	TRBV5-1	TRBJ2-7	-	TGCGCCAGCAGCTTGGTCTGGGGGGAGGACCCCTACGAGCAGTACTTC	CASSLVWGEDPYEQYF
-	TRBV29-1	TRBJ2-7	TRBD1	TGCAGCGTTGACGGGACAGGGGGCCCTGAGGGCTCCTACGAGCAGTACTTC	CSVDGTGGPEGSYEQYF
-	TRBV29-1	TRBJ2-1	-	TGCAGCGTTGAAGTTCGGGACAATGAGCAGTTCTTC	CSVEVRDNEQFF
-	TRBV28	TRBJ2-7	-	TGTGCCAGCAGCATCAGGGTGATTAGCTCCTACGAGCAGTACTTC	CASSIRVISSYEQYF
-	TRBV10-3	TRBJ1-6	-	TGTGCCATCAGTGAGTATGGACCATGGGGGACTAGTTCACCCCTCCACTTT	CAISEYGPWGTSSPLHF
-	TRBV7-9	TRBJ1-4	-	TGTGCCAGCAGCCCCGACAGTAATGAAAAACTGTTTTTT	CASSPDSNEKLFF
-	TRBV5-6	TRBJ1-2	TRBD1	TGTGCCAGCAGCGCGGACAGGGGGAGGTATGGCTACACCTTC	CASSADRGRYGYTF
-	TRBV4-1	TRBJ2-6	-	TGCGCCAGCAGTCCCGGGGTCCACTCTGGGGCCAACGTCCTGACTTTC	CASSPGVHSGANVLTF
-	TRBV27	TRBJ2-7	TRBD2	TGTGCCAGCAATAGCGGGGGGGGCTACGAGCAGTACTTC	CASNSGGGYEQYF
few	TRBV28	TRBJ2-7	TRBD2	TGTGCCAGCAGTTTATTGAGTGAAGGAGCGGGAGTGGGCGAGCAGTACTTC	CASSLLSEGAGVGEQYF
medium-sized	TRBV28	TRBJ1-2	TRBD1	TGTGCCAGCAGTCCCCCCGGACAGGGATACGGCTACACCTTC	CASSPPGQGYGYTF
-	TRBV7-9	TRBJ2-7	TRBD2	TGTGCCAGCAGCTCCCCCGGGACTAGCGGGAGGTGGTACGAGCAGTACTTC	CASSSPGTSGRWYEQYF
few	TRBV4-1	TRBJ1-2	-	TGCGCCAGCAGCCAAGACAGGGGCACTAACTATGGCTACACCTTC	CASSQDRGTNYGYTF
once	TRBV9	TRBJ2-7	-	TGTGCCAGCAGCGTTCGCACGGGGTTCGGCAAGTCCCACGAGCAGTACTTC	CASSVRTGFGKSHEQYF
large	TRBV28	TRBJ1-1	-	TGTGCCAGCAGTTTAGTATCTGAAGCTTTCTTT	CASSLVSEAFF
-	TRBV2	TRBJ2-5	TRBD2	TGTGCCAGCAGGGCTAGCGGGTCGTACCAAGAGACCCAGTACTTC	CASRASGSYQETQYF
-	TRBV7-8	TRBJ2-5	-	TGTGCCAGCAGCTTTAACAGGGAAGAGACCCAGTACTTC	CASSFNREETQYF
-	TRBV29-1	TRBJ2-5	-	TGCAGCGTTGAAGAGAGGTTTCCGGGGGAGACCCAGTACTTC	CSVEERFPGETQYF
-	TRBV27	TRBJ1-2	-	TGTGCCAGCAGTTTCGGGGGAGGAGATGGCTACACCTTC	CASSFGGGDGYTF
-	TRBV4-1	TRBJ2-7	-	TGCGCCAGCAGCCAAGCAGGAACAGGGATAGCCTACGAGCAGTACTTC	CASSQAGTGIAYEQYF
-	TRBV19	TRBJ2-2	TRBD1	TGTGCCAGTAGTAAGACAGGGTACACCGGGGAGCTGTTTTTT	CASSKTGYTGELFF
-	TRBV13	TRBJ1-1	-	TGTGCCAGCAGCTCACCGGGAAGGGCGGGTAACACTGAAGCTTTCTTT	CASSSPGRAGNTEAFF
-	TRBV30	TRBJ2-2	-	TGTGCCTGGAGTGTAATCAGTTCTACCGGGAGATTCACCGGGGAGCTGTTTTTT	CAWSVISSTGRFTGELFF
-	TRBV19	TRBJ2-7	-	TGTGCCACCGCCCCCGGCAGGGCGTACGAGCAGTACTTC	CATAPGRAYEQYF
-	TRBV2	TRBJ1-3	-	TGTGCCACCCAAAGGGGGTACACCATATATTTT	CATQRGYTIYF
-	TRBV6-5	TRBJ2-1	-	TGTGCCAGCAGTTACCGGGGAGGCACCTACAATGAGCAGTTCTTC	CASSYRGGTYNEQFF
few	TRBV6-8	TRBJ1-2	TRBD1	TGTGCCAGCAGTTCGGGACAGCTCTATGGCTACACCTTC	CASSSGQLYGYTF
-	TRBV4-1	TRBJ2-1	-	TGCGCCAGCAGCCAAGAAGGCGGGGCGCTGCTCAATGAGCAGTTCTTC	CASSQEGGALLNEQFF